This is a list of T cell receptor beta chains from one sample in a study of CD8 T cells in ankylosing spondylitis. MiXCR, run by TCRdb on the 5' RACE reads, gives a single entry per CDR3 protein. The sample comprises hundreds of thousands of distinct CDR3 sequences, around 11% of which are singletons, and more than 0.5% rests with the top ten. The sequencing input was blood, either unsorted or a sorted T cell fraction (not recorded which). These receptor sequences come from a male donor with ankylosing spondylitis. CDR3s leave out the opening cysteine and the closing phenylalanine or tryptophan. Each record gives: CDR3 length, V gene, J gene, CDR3 protein.

>13|TRBV3-1|TRBJ1-6
ASSHGQGAGSPLH
>10|TRBV6-1|TRBJ1-2
ASSDTGAGYT
>12|TRBV7-2|TRBJ2-5
ASSPRDRKETQY
>14|TRBV20-1|TRBJ2-3
SARDRGRGGTDTQY
>12|TRBV7-9|TRBJ1-1
ASSSLRGNTEPF
>12|TRBV7-9|TRBJ1-1
ASSYGAMNTEAF
>13|TRBV7-6|TRBJ2-2
ASSPYRVGTGELF
>12|TRBV7-9|TRBJ2-4
ASSQAASGNIQY
>14|TRBV6-5|TRBJ2-7
ASSSDTRWGNYEQY
>13|TRBV29-1|TRBJ1-2
SVEDWEPRTNGYT
>13|TRBV15|TRBJ2-6
ATSRKGSGANVLT
>13|TRBV9|TRBJ2-7
ASSVGAGSSYEQY
>13|TRBV6-1|TRBJ2-7
ASRPTAGRSYEQY
>11|TRBV20-1|TRBJ2-7
SARLAGGIEQY
>11|TRBV20-1|TRBJ2-1
AGLESSYNEQF
>12|TRBV18|TRBJ1-2
ASSPRAEPYGYT
>14|TRBV6-1|TRBJ1-1
ASSEPLGFMNTEAF
>11|TRBV30|TRBJ1-1
AWSVRFGTEAF
>14|TRBV7-9|TRBJ2-1
ASSPPESSSYNEQF
>11|TRBV7-9|TRBJ2-4
ASSLARGNIQY
>11|TRBV29-1|TRBJ1-4
SGTTEFNEKLF
>13|TRBV4-2|TRBJ2-2
ASSQRAGDTGELF
>11|TRBV2|TRBJ1-1
ASSEVRATEAF
>15|TRBV5-1|TRBJ2-2
ASSLGTSGSRTGELF
>11|TRBV29-1|TRBJ1-1
SVGKTVNTEAF
>12|TRBV12-3/TRBV12-4|TRBJ2-5
ASSAQGWEETQY
>14|TRBV7-2|TRBJ2-5
ASSLWGPRRQETQY
>11|TRBV6-5|TRBJ2-1
ASSYSTINEQF
>10|TRBV20-1|TRBJ1-2
SASLQGYGYT
>14|TRBV5-1|TRBJ2-2
ASSLEGGDGTGELF
>12|TRBV6-5|TRBJ2-7
ASSLGQGHHEQY
>10|TRBV20-1|TRBJ1-4
SAQGFGEKLF
>10|TRBV10-3|TRBJ1-1
ATSGILTEAF
>14|TRBV4-2|TRBJ2-1
ASSQDKGTSGGWKF
>11|TRBV20-1|TRBJ1-6
SVAGSLNSPLH